This T cell receptor (beta chain) was identified in a study of T cell clones after liver transplantation. Study background: Samples came from ITN030ST, which attempted immunosuppression withdrawal within 2 years of liver transplantation.

Details on this clone: Its target is unknown.

CD3+CD4+ and CD3+CD8+ cells were FACS-sorted from thawed unstimulated PBMCs. The method was immunoSEQ multiplex PCR; TCRdb's version includes in-frame clones alone and lacks a portion of them. The sample carries about 80,000 clones, roughly 85% recorded once. Whole-study findings and limits: In two subjects, few donor cells limited the measurable donor-reactive repertoire.

The input for sequencing was CD4+ T cells from blood, taken 46 months after liver transplant. This receptor was taken from a human patient who received a liver transplant. Some T cells may have come from the graft donor.

CDR3 sequence: CASSSIYGILLSEQYF. DNA for the CDR3: TGTGCCAGCAGTTCGATTTACGGCATCCTACTCTCCGAGCAGTACTTC. The rearrangement uses TRBV6-5 and TRBJ2-7; no firm D call. V lost 4 bases, J lost 6 bases, and 22 bases lay in between. The length of the CDR3 is 16 residues. CDR1 is MNHEY, CDR2 SVGAGI, per germline.